This T cell receptor beta chain was retrieved from a study of T cell responses to AZD1222 COVID-19 vaccine. Study-wide results and caveats: Just a handful of AZD1222 recipients tested seropositive at baseline.

Some clones are missing from TCRdb's copy, which holds only in-frame ones; the method was immunoSEQ multiplex PCR. The repertoire holds about 89,000 clones, with approximately 89% as singletons. Concerning this clone itself: The antigen is undetermined.

Samples with a second dose at about 4 or about 12 weeks were pooled together. Germline V gene sequence: CDR1 MDHEN, CDR2 SYDVKM. This CDR3 has 17 residues. Trimming cost V 4 bases and J 4 bases, with 20 bases left between them. This sequence was found in an adult who received the AZD1222 COVID-19 vaccine. J is TRBJ2-1 and V is TRBV28, with D tentatively TRBD2 (6 bases). This sample comprised peripheral blood, obtained 28 days after the second AZD1222 dose. DNA for the CDR3: TGTGCCAGCAGTTCCCGACGGGACTTTACATTTTACAATGAGCAGTTCTTC. Protein product: CASSSRRDFTFYNEQFF.